Below are 32 T cell receptor beta chains sequenced from a single sample in a study of blood T cell repertoires in COVID-19 (dated by TCRdb to the early 2020s). The library was built by means of the immunoSEQ multiplex PCR assay. The source is immuneACCESS, and TCRdb retained only in-frame sequences with V and J called. Part of the clones is not carried over; for the studies checked, unresolved V genes explain less than half of this, and the remainder is unexplained. The sample table lists about 150,000 clones, 70% to 90% of them with a count of one. Around 0.63% of the sample belongs to the ten largest clones. Material: peripheral blood. The receptor source for this set is a man in his fifties or sixties with COVID-19, enrolled during active disease.

The rearrangement uses TRBV3-1 (or the pseudogene TRBV3-2) and TRBJ1-1, with TRBD1 matching over 8 bases. Losses at the gene ends were 0 bases for V and 1 base for J; bases not matched to a gene: 10. Germline CDR1 and CDR2: LGHDT and YNNKEL (reference sequence). This CDR3 contains 18 residues. This CDR3 is CASSQEENRGTGNTEAFF. CDR3 coding DNA: TGTGCCAGCAGCCAAGAGGAAAACAGGGGGACGGGGAACACTGAAGCTTTCTTT.

The chain has TRBV18 and TRBJ1-1, with TRBD1 matching 7 bases. The CDR3 consists of 15 residues. Germline values: CDR1 KGHSH, CDR2 LQKENI. The junction had 6 bases not matched to a gene; V was cut back by 3 bases and J by 2 bases. The CDR3 nucleotides are TGTGCCAGCTCACCTTCACAGGGGATTAACACTGAAGCTTTCTTT. Amino acid sequence: CASSPSQGINTEAFF.

The V and J genes are TRBV7-9 and TRBJ1-2; the match to TRBD1 covers 7 bases. The V and J ends lost 6 bases and 4 bases, in that order; junction bases with no gene match: 8. The CDR3 has 14 amino acids. Germline CDR1 is SEHNR and CDR2 is FQNEAQ (reference sequence). DNA for the CDR3: TGTGCCAGCAGTCGCTCAGAGGGGGCCTATGGCTACACCTTC. Translation gives CASSRSEGAYGYTF. The full variable domain, its missing parts supplied by reference TRBV7-9 and TRBJ1-2, is DTGVSQNPRHKITKRGQNVTFRCDPISEHNRLYWYRQTLGQGPEFLTYFQNEAQLEKSRLLSDRFSAERPKGSFSTLEIQRTEQGDSAMYLCASSRSEGAYGYTFGSGTRLTVV.

CDR3 nucleotide sequence: TGTGCCAGCAGCCAAGTACAGAATAATTCACCCCTCCACTTT. Protein sequence: CASSQVQNNSPLHF. The chain employs TRBV14 and TRBJ1-6; D remains unclear. CDR1 and CDR2 (germline): SGHDN, FVKESK. Trimming cost V 1 base and J 5 bases, with 6 bases left between them. The CDR3 is made up of 14 amino acids.

This chain connects TRBV5-6 to TRBJ2-7, with D possibly matching TRBD1 (6 bases). The CDR3 contains 13 residues. Germline CDR1 SGHDT, CDR2 YYEEEE. The V and J ends lost 4 bases and 2 bases respectively, with 10 bases between them. In DNA, the CDR3 is TGTGCCAGCAGCCGAACAGGGACCTACGAGCAGTACTTC. Translation gives CASSRTGTYEQYF.

The chain couples TRBV6-5 to TRBJ1-5; 7 bases map to TRBD1. Germline V lookup: CDR1 MNHEY, CDR2 SVGAGI. V gave up 6 bases and J gave up 2 bases; unmatched junction bases: 7. CDR3 length: 15 amino acids. The CDR3 here is CASRSTGAGNQPQHF. The CDR3 DNA follows: TGTGCCAGCAGGTCTACAGGGGCCGGCAATCAGCCCCAGCATTTT.

The V and J genes are TRBV29-1 and TRBJ1-1, with TRBD1 matching over 12 bases. Germline CDR1 SQVTM, CDR2 ANQGSEA. The V and J ends lost 7 bases and 6 bases, in that order; junction bases with no gene match: 9. This CDR3 has 14 residues. The CDR3 DNA follows: TGCAGCGGCGGGACAGGGGGCGCATCATCTGAAGCTTTCTTT. This encodes CSGGTGGASSEAFF.

CDR3: CASSITGAYEQYF. CDR3 nucleotide sequence: TGTGCCAGCAGTATAACAGGTGCCTACGAGCAGTACTTC. The V gene is TRBV6-2 or TRBV6-3, the J gene TRBJ2-7; possible D gene TRBD1, 5 bases. The CDR3 length is 13 residues. Trimming took 5 bases from V and 2 from J, leaving 10 bases between them. The germline CDR1 and CDR2 sequences are MNHEY and SVGEGT.

The genes are TRBV3-1 (or the pseudogene TRBV3-2) and TRBJ1-4; tentative D call: TRBD1 (5 bases). The V and J ends lost 4 bases and 4 bases respectively, with 16 bases between them. This CDR3 has 16 amino acids. Germline V gene sequence: CDR1 LGHDT, CDR2 YNNKEL (reference sequence). The CDR3 coding sequence is TGTGCCAGCAGCCCTGGAGCTGGAAGGGGTAATGAAAAACTGTTTTTT. Amino acid sequence: CASSPGAGRGNEKLFF.

The CDR3 loop is CASSAQGAGNQPQHF. DNA for the CDR3: TGTGCCAGCAGTGCACAGGGGGCTGGCAATCAGCCCCAGCATTTT. This sequence joins TRBV28 and TRBJ1-5; 9 bases map to TRBD1. The CDR3 has 15 amino acids. CDR1 is MDHEN, CDR2 SYDVKM, per germline. J gave up 2 bases and V 5 bases, and 4 bases lay outside the gene matches.

The chain links TRBV18 to TRBJ1-4, with 8 positions matching TRBD1. The CDR3 spans 17 residues. The germline gives CDR1 KGHSH, CDR2 LQKENI. The V and J ends lost 1 base and 5 bases, in that order; junction bases with no gene match: 9. This CDR3 is CASSPLSGQGANEKLFF. The CDR3 DNA is TGTGCCAGCTCACCACTCAGTGGGCAGGGGGCGAATGAAAAACTGTTTTTT.

V usage is TRBV4-2 and J usage is TRBJ1-5; TRBD1 might be the D (5 bases). Germline CDR1 and CDR2: LGHNA and YNFKEQ. The CDR3 length is 15 residues. The V end lost 0 bases, the J end lost 4 bases, and 10 bases lay between the germline ends. In nucleotides, the CDR3 is TGTGCCAGCAGCCAAGATGGGGGGTGGAATCAGCCCCAGCATTTT. Amino acids: CASSQDGGWNQPQHF.

The chain joins TRBV30 to TRBJ1-6; D gene ambiguous. The V end was cut by 5 bases, the J end by 0 bases, with 11 bases between. The germline V gene encodes CDR1 GTSNPN and CDR2 SVGIG (reference sequence). This CDR3 comprises 15 residues. The CDR3 is CAWSPPVSYNSPLHF. In DNA form, the CDR3 reads TGTGCCTGGTCTCCCCCCGTCTCCTATAATTCACCCCTCCACTTT.

V usage is TRBV9 and J usage is TRBJ1-1, with a tentative D call TRBD1 (6 bases). The CDR3 consists of 13 residues. V was pared by 6 bases and J by 10 bases, with 19 bases between. Germline V gene data show CDR1 as SGDLS and CDR2 as YYNGEE. CDR3: CASTPPGGGRAFF. In nucleotides, the CDR3 is TGTGCCAGCACCCCTCCGGGGGGGGGCCGAGCTTTCTTT. The variable domain in full, with the rest retrieved from reference TRBV9 and TRBJ1-1, is DSGVTQTPKHLITATGQRVTLRCSPRSGDLSVYWYQQSLDQGLQFLIQYYNGEERAKGNILERFSAQQFPDLHSELNLSSLELGDSALYFCASTPPGGGRAFFGQGTRLTVV.

The gene calls are TRBV19 and TRBJ1-2; maybe TRBD1 (6 bases). CDR3 size: 16 residues. Germline values: CDR1 LNHDA, CDR2 SQIVND (reference sequence). Between the trimmed V and J ends, which lost 5 bases and 2 bases, there was a span of 18 bases. The CDR3 coding sequence is TGTGCCAGTAGTGGTTCACAGGGACGCCTCAACTATGGCTACACCTTC. Protein product: CASSGSQGRLNYGYTF.

The chain employs TRBV7-9 and TRBJ2-1, with 11 bases identical to TRBD2. CDR1 is SEHNR and CDR2 is FQNEAQ in the germline V gene (reference sequence). This CDR3 has 16 amino acids. Losses at the gene ends were 4 bases for V and 9 bases for J; bases not matched to a gene: 11. The CDR3 DNA sequence: TGTGCCAGCAGCTCGACTATAGCGGGAGGGCCGGGTGAGCAGTTCTTC. Its translation: CASSSTIAGGPGEQFF.

This clone appeared a single time. This chain joins TRBV15 and TRBJ2-3, with D unresolved. Trimming stripped 5 bases from V and 0 bases from J, with 12 bases between. The CDR3 has 15 amino acids. Per germline, CDR1 LNHNV and CDR2 YYDKDF (reference sequence). DNA for the CDR3: TGTGCCACCAGCCACGCGAACCCTAGCACAGATACGCAGTATTTT. This translates into CATSHANPSTDTQYF.

V is TRBV11-2 and J is TRBJ2-3; D perhaps matches TRBD2 (6 bases). CDR3 length: 17 residues. Deletions cut 5 bases from V and 0 bases from J, with 18 bases between. Germline V gene data show CDR1 as SGHAT and CDR2 as FQNNGV. The CDR3 DNA reads as TGTGCCAGCAGCCCCCAGGAGGGGCTATTTAGCACAGATACGCAGTATTTT. Protein sequence: CASSPQEGLFSTDTQYF.

The chain employs TRBV7-8 and TRBJ1-1; tentative D call: TRBD1 (5 bases). V lost 5 bases and J lost 8, with 15 bases in between. The CDR3 consists of 13 residues. The germline V gene has CDR1 SGHVS and CDR2 FQNEAQ. This CDR3 is CASSPGVTAEAFF. The CDR3 DNA reads as TGTGCCAGCAGCCCGGGCGTGACAGCAGAAGCTTTCTTT. The variable domain in full, with the rest retrieved from reference TRBV7-8 and TRBJ1-1, is GAGVSQSPRYKVAKRGQDVALRCDPISGHVSLFWYQQALGQGPEFLTYFQNEAQLDKSGLPSDRFFAERPEGSVSTLKIQRTQQEDSAVYLCASSPGVTAEAFFGQGTRLTVV.

The V and J genes are TRBV7-3 and TRBJ1-2; D uncertain. The V gene lost 4 bases and the J gene lost 0 bases, with 15 bases spanning the gap. The CDR3 consists of 16 residues. The germline CDR1 and CDR2 sequences are SGHTA and FQGTGA. The CDR3 sequence is CASSSPYDKTNYGYTF. The CDR3 coding sequence is TGTGCCAGCAGCTCTCCCTACGACAAGACTAACTATGGCTACACCTTC.

The chain has TRBV4-1 and TRBJ1-1; D uncertain. The V end lost 1 base, the J end lost 0 bases, and 9 bases lay between the germline ends. There are 15 residues in the CDR3. The germline CDR1 and CDR2 sequences are MGHRA and YSYEKL. The CDR3 DNA reads as TGCGCCAGCAGCCAAGTTGCTAATCTGAACACTGAAGCTTTCTTT. This codes for CASSQVANLNTEAFF.

The chain has TRBV19 and TRBJ2-1; D ambiguous. The V gene lost 5 bases and the J gene lost 2 bases, with 16 bases spanning the gap. The germline V gene has CDR1 LNHDA and CDR2 SQIVND (reference sequence). This CDR3 region has 16 residues. The CDR3 spells CASSVIPSSPYNEQFF. CDR3 sequence (DNA): TGTGCCAGTAGTGTTATCCCCAGTAGCCCCTACAATGAGCAGTTCTTC.

The rearrangement uses TRBV9 and TRBJ1-4; D not resolved. V was pared by 2 bases and J by 4 bases, with 6 bases between. CDR1 and CDR2 (germline): SGDLS, YYNGEE. This CDR3 contains 13 residues. The chain's CDR3 is CASSVGGNEKLFF. The CDR3 nucleotides are TGTGCCAGCAGCGTCGGAGGTAATGAAAAACTGTTTTTT.

This rearrangement joins TRBV19 to TRBJ1-6, with D maybe TRBD1 (6 bases). The CDR3 contains 14 residues. CDR1 is LNHDA and CDR2 is SQIVND in the germline V gene (reference sequence). The germline V and J ends were trimmed by 4 bases and 6 bases, with 10 bases remaining between them. In nucleotides, the CDR3 is TGTGCCAGTAGTACCCAGGGGACTAATTCACCCCTCCACTTT. This codes for CASSTQGTNSPLHF. Full variable domain (outside the CDR3, taken from reference TRBV19 and TRBJ1-6): DGGITQSPKYLFRKEGQNVTLSCEQNLNHDAMYWYRQDPGQGLRLIYYSQIVNDFQKGDIAEGYSVSREKKESFPLTVTSAQKNPTAFYLCASSTQGTNSPLHFGNGTRLTVT.

This chain connects TRBV9 to TRBJ1-2; TRBD1 agrees at 7 bases. Germline lookup yields CDR1 SGDLS and CDR2 YYNGEE. After removal of 0 bases from V and 7 bases from J, the junction contained 9 bases not matched to a gene. CDR3 length: 15 amino acids. This CDR3 reads CASSVVAAGGLGYTF. The CDR3 DNA is TGTGCCAGCAGCGTAGTTGCGGCAGGGGGACTTGGCTACACCTTC.

The gene calls are TRBV3-1 (or the pseudogene TRBV3-2) and TRBJ1-6; tentative D call: TRBD1 (5 bases). The V gene lost 2 bases and the J gene lost 7 bases, with 9 bases spanning the gap. This CDR3 comprises 14 residues. Looked up from germline, CDR1 is LGHDT and CDR2 is YNNKEL (reference sequence). The CDR3 nucleotides are TGTGCCAGCAGCCAAATGGAGGGGAATTCACCCCTCCACTTT. Protein: CASSQMEGNSPLHF.

The chain has TRBV3-1 (or the pseudogene TRBV3-2) and TRBJ2-1; tentatively, D is TRBD1 (5 bases). The germline gives CDR1 LGHDT, CDR2 YNNKEL (reference sequence). The CDR3 runs to 15 residues. Trimming shortened V by 4 bases and J by 6 bases, and 16 bases separated the two germline ends. DNA of the CDR3: TGTGCCAGCAGCCTAAAGGGGCTACCGAGCAATGAGCAGTTCTTC. Encoded protein: CASSLKGLPSNEQFF.

The chain recombines TRBV19 with TRBJ2-7; the match to TRBD1 covers 9 bases. CDR3 length: 13 residues. With V trimmed by 5 bases and J by 3 bases, 2 bases remained unmatched. The germline V gene encodes CDR1 LNHDA and CDR2 SQIVND (reference sequence). The CDR3 reads CASSQDRGYEQYF. As DNA, the CDR3 is TGTGCCAGTAGTCAGGACAGGGGCTACGAGCAGTACTTC.

V usage is TRBV6-5 and J usage is TRBJ2-7; tentatively, D is TRBD2 (5 bases). Germline loops: CDR1 MNHEY, CDR2 SVGAGI. This CDR3 has 14 amino acids. V was shortened by 5 bases and J by 1 base, with 12 bases between the two germline ends. In DNA, the CDR3 is TGTGCCAGCAGTCGAGGGTTTTCATCCTACGAGCAGTACTTC. It codes for CASSRGFSSYEQYF.

In its sample, this clone was seen a few times. The chain joins TRBV18 to TRBJ1-1; D remains ambiguous. The CDR3 is made up of 12 amino acids. Germline V gene sequence: CDR1 KGHSH, CDR2 LQKENI. Trimming removed 2 bases from V and 5 bases from J, with 6 bases in between. The CDR3 protein is CASSPTSTEAFF. The CDR3 coding sequence is TGTGCCAGCTCACCAACGAGTACTGAAGCTTTCTTT. Full variable domain (remainder filled in from reference TRBV18 and TRBJ1-1): NAGVMQNPRHLVRRRGQEARLRCSPMKGHSHVYWYRQLPEEGLKFMVYLQKENIIDESGMPKERFSAEFPKEGPSILRIQQVVRGDSAAYFCASSPTSTEAFFGQGTRLTVV.

The chain has TRBV18 and TRBJ1-1; TRBD1 might be the D (6 bases). V was cut by 2 bases and J by 2 bases, with 12 bases left in between. CDR1 KGHSH and CDR2 LQKENI come from the germline V gene. This CDR3 has 15 amino acids. As DNA, the CDR3 is TGTGCCAGCTCACCAACCGGGACAAAAAACACTGAAGCTTTCTTT. It encodes CASSPTGTKNTEAFF.

V and J are TRBV5-6 and TRBJ2-1, with D perhaps matching TRBD2 (6 bases). V was pared by 1 base and J by 0 bases, with 14 bases between. From germline, CDR1 is SGHDT and CDR2 YYEEEE. This CDR3 has 17 amino acids. The CDR3 sequence is CASSLLTGDLSYNEQFF. CDR3 coding DNA: TGTGCCAGCAGCTTGTTGACGGGAGACCTCTCCTACAATGAGCAGTTCTTC.